Described below is a single TCR beta chain sequence and its context. The data derive from a study of blood T cell repertoires in COVID-19. Original data processing: Reference gene primers were amplified, and this amplification served to estimate nucleated cell counts. Assay used: immunoSEQ multiplex PCR; TCRdb lists only in-frame clones, some missing. The DNA gave D and trimming, while V, J and clone size come from that table. The sample includes about 320,000 clones, approximately 88% of them seen just once. There are 16 residues in the CDR3. Germline V gene sequence: CDR1 SGHRS, CDR2 YFSETQ. The ends lost 2 bases at V and 3 bases at J; junction bases unmatched: 7.

The chain couples TRBV5-1 to TRBJ2-3; 9 nucleotides align to TRBD2. This clonotype was obtained from a woman in her 30s with COVID-19, enrolled during active disease. The material sequenced was peripheral blood. Written as DNA, the CDR3 is TGCGCCAGCAGCTTTGGCGCGGGGGGGATAACAGATACGCAGTATTTT. It specifies CASSFGAGGITDTQYF.